The 21 T cell receptor beta chains reported below all come from one sample, sequenced in a study of T cells in Graves' hyperthyroidism and ophthalmopathy. Amplification of TCR beta CDR3 regions was performed using RNA transcripts as template. The HTBI primer set was used in a first-round RT-PCR of the TCR CDR3. TCRdb recomputed calls from the multiplex PCR reads with MiXCR, one row per CDR3 protein. The sample contains approximately 530,000 distinct CDR3 sequences, 15% to 20% of which appear only once. The sequenced material came from blood. These receptors were obtained from a man in his forties with Graves' ophthalmopathy.

The CDR3 loop reads CASSYLAASSYNEQFF. The CDR3 DNA sequence: TGTGCCAGCAGTTACCTAGCGGCGAGCTCCTACAATGAGCAGTTCTTC. The chain uses TRBV6-2 or TRBV6-3 and TRBJ2-1, with 7 bases lining up with TRBD2. V gave up 2 bases and J gave up 0 bases; unmatched junction bases: 4. CDR3 length equals 16 residues. Germline assignment: CDR1 MNHEY and CDR2 SVGEGT.

This clonotype has ten or more counts. The CDR3 DNA follows: TGTGCCAGCAGTTTAGGTTGGGGGTACGAGCAGTACTTC. It codes for CASSLGWGYEQYF. V and J are TRBV12-3 or TRBV12-4 and TRBJ2-7; D is perhaps TRBD1 or TRBD2 (5 bases each). V dropped 1 base and J dropped 4 bases, with 8 bases sitting between them. The CDR3 is made up of 13 amino acids.

In this sample, this clonotype turned up a few times. V usage is TRBV6-6 and J usage is TRBJ2-5, with D tentatively TRBD2 (6 bases). There are 15 residues in the CDR3. Per germline, CDR1 MNHNY and CDR2 SVGAGI (reference sequence). Trimming took 2 bases from V and 9 from J, leaving 19 bases between them. DNA of the CDR3: TGTGCCAGCAGTTACGGTATAACTAGTGGCGGGGCCCAGTACTTC. It codes for CASSYGITSGGAQYF.

The V and J genes are TRBV20-1 and TRBJ2-4; 16 bases map to TRBD2. The V segment lost 6 bases and the J segment 2 bases; nucleotides outside the gene matches: 7. CDR1 is DFQATT, CDR2 SNEGSKA, per germline (reference sequence). This CDR3 has 17 residues. The CDR3 region is CSAGGGLAGGTKNIQYF. The CDR3 DNA follows: TGCAGTGCCGGAGGGGGACTAGCGGGAGGGACCAAAAACATTCAGTACTTC.

There are many counts of this clonotype. The chain is built from TRBV7-2 and TRBJ2-7, with TRBD1 identical over 9 bases. This CDR3 is 15 amino acids long. The ends lost 5 bases at V and 5 bases at J; junction bases unmatched: 10. Germline assignment: CDR1 SGHTA and CDR2 FQGNSA. The CDR3 loop is CASSQKGTGSHEQYF. CDR3 nucleotides: TGTGCCAGCAGCCAAAAGGGGACAGGGAGCCACGAGCAGTACTTC.

The chain combines TRBV12-3 or TRBV12-4 with TRBJ1-5; D perhaps matches TRBD1 (5 bases). With 6 bases removed from V and 1 base from J, the gap between germline ends came to 10 bases. There are 14 residues in the CDR3. Written as DNA, the CDR3 is TGTGCCAGCAGATTACAGGAAAGCAATCAGCCCCAGCATTTT. This codes for CASRLQESNQPQHF.

The chain employs TRBV3-1 and TRBJ1-2; D gene unclear. V lost 5 bases, J lost 8 bases, and 9 bases lay in between. Germline assignment: CDR1 LGHDT and CDR2 YNNKEL (reference sequence). This CDR3 has 11 amino acids. The DNA of the CDR3 is TGTGCCAGCAGCTACAGCGAGGGCTACACCTTC. Translation: CASSYSEGYTF.

Ten or more counts support this clonotype. The chain is built from TRBV2 and TRBJ1-6, with TRBD1 identical over 9 bases. Trimming at V came to 5 bases and at J to 10 bases, leaving 9 bases not matched to a gene. The CDR3 length is 15 residues. The germline V gene encodes CDR1 SNHLY and CDR2 FYNNEI. The CDR3: CASSFGTGLQSPLHF. CDR3 bases: TGTGCCAGCAGTTTTGGGACAGGGTTACAATCACCCCTCCACTTT.

This chain uses TRBV7-9 with TRBJ2-1, with a tentative D call TRBD2 (5 bases). The CDR3 covers 14 residues. The germline V gene has CDR1 SEHNR and CDR2 FQNEAQ (reference sequence). Trimming cost V 0 bases and J 8 bases, with 11 bases left between them. The CDR3 DNA is TGTGCCAGCAGCTTAGCGGGAGATTTGGATGAGCAGTTCTTC. Translated: CASSLAGDLDEQFF.

This clonotype was recorded at least ten times. The chain links TRBV7-2 to TRBJ1-1; TRBD1 is a possible D gene (5 bases). CDR1 is SGHTA, CDR2 FQGNSA, per germline. The V gene lost 1 base and the J gene lost 4 bases, with 10 bases spanning the gap. The CDR3 has 14 residues. The CDR3 spells CASSLVGGITEAFF. CDR3 nucleotides: TGTGCCAGCAGCTTAGTGGGGGGGATCACTGAAGCTTTCTTT.

This clonotype showed up just a few times. The chain carries TRBV28 and TRBJ2-2; D is uncertain. Trimming removed 5 bases from V and 6 bases from J, with 13 bases in between. This CDR3 has 14 amino acids. Germline V gene sequence: CDR1 MDHEN, CDR2 SYDVKM. The CDR3 sequence: CASSPALDPGELFF. The DNA of the CDR3 is TGTGCCAGCAGTCCAGCCCTGGACCCCGGGGAGCTGTTTTTT. Variable domain in full (rest from reference TRBV28 and TRBJ2-2): DVKVTQSSRYLVKRTGEKVFLECVQDMDHENMFWYRQDPGLGLRLIYFSYDVKMKEKGDIPEGYSVSREKKERFSLILESASTNQTSMYLCASSPALDPGELFFGEGSRLTVL.

This clonotype was counted only a few times. V and J are TRBV7-3 and TRBJ2-6; D is undetermined. V lost 6 bases and J 2 bases, leaving 5 bases between the germline ends. The CDR3 sequence is 13 residues long. Per the germline V gene, CDR1 is SGHTA and CDR2 is FQGTGA. DNA for the CDR3: TGTGCCAGCAGGTTCCCTGGGGCCAACGTCCTGACTTTC. Its protein product is CASRFPGANVLTF.

This clonotype was detected a few times. The V and J genes are TRBV12-5 and TRBJ2-7; D is uncertain. Per germline, CDR1 LGHNT and CDR2 FRNRAP. CDR3 length: 16 residues. V lost 4 bases and J 3 bases, leaving 19 bases between the germline ends. The CDR3 DNA follows: TGTGCTAGTGGTTGGTATGGTGTACAGAACCTCTACGAGCAGTACTTC. Encoded protein: CASGWYGVQNLYEQYF. Using reference TRBV12-5 and TRBJ2-7 for the parts outside the CDR3, the full variable domain is DARVTQTPRHKVTEMGQEVTMRCQPILGHNTVFWYRQTMMQGLELLAYFRNRAPLDDSGMPKDRFSAEMPDATLATLKIQPSEPRDSAVYFCASGWYGVQNLYEQYFGPGTRLTVT.

The V and J genes are TRBV7-2 and TRBJ2-6; no firm D call. This CDR3 has 17 residues. Per the germline V gene, CDR1 is SGHTA and CDR2 is FQGNSA. Trimming cost V 1 base and J 1 base, with 11 bases left between them. As DNA, the CDR3 is TGTGCCAGCAGCTTAGGGTTTTCAATATCTGGGGCCAACGTCCTGACTTTC. This gives the protein CASSLGFSISGANVLTF. The variable domain in full, with the rest retrieved from reference TRBV7-2 and TRBJ2-6, is GAGVSQSPSNKVTEKGKDVELRCDPISGHTALYWYRQSLGQGLEFLIYFQGNSAPDKSGLPSDRFSAERTGGSVSTLTIQRTQQEDSAVYLCASSLGFSISGANVLTFGAGSRLTVL.

This clonotype was seen repeatedly, ten times or more. The chain combines TRBV3-1 with TRBJ1-2; weak D call: TRBD1 (6 bases). Germline V gene sequence: CDR1 LGHDT, CDR2 YNNKEL (reference sequence). The V gene lost 2 bases and the J gene lost 0 bases, with 10 bases spanning the gap. The length of the CDR3 is 15 residues. CDR3 coding DNA: TGTGCCAGCAGCCAACAGGGGATAGCTAACTATGGCTACACCTTC. This encodes CASSQQGIANYGYTF. The full variable domain, in which reference TRBV3-1 and TRBJ1-2 provide the parts outside the CDR3, is DTAVSQTPKYLVTQMGNDKSIKCEQNLGHDTMYWYKQDSKKFLKIMFSYNNKELIINETVPNRFSPKSPDKAHLNLHINSLELGDSAVYFCASSQQGIANYGYTFGSGTRLTVV.

This clonotype was picked up many times. The V gene is TRBV18, the J gene TRBJ2-7; no firm D call. The germline CDR1 and CDR2 sequences are KGHSH and LQKENI. V gave up 3 bases and J gave up 5 bases, with 14 bases separating them. The CDR3 runs 14 residues. Here the CDR3 DNA reads TGTGCCAGCTCACCTGTGAATCTCCGGGACGAGCAGTACTTC. It is translated as CASSPVNLRDEQYF.

The CDR3 DNA reads TGTGCCAGCAGCCAAGATCACCGGGGTGATACACCCCTCCACTTT. Residues: CASSQDHRGDTPLHF. The rearrangement joins TRBV14 to TRBJ1-6, with no clear D. This CDR3 region has 15 residues. The germline V and J ends were trimmed by 0 bases and 11 bases, with 14 bases remaining between them. Germline CDR1 and CDR2: SGHDN and FVKESK.

The chain couples TRBV6-2 or TRBV6-3 to TRBJ2-7; 7 positions match TRBD2. CDR3 length equals 15 residues. The V segment lost 0 bases and the J segment 6 bases; nucleotides outside the gene matches: 8. Germline V gene lookup returns CDR1 MNHEY and CDR2 SVGEGT. In DNA form, the CDR3 reads TGTGCCAGCAGTTACTCAGGCGGGAGCATCGGCGAGCAGTACTTC. As protein: CASSYSGGSIGEQYF.

This clonotype was seen many times. The chain is built from TRBV10-3 and TRBJ1-1; D not resolved. The CDR3 contains 11 residues. Germline loops: CDR1 ENHRY, CDR2 SYGVKD. V was cut by 1 base and J by 8 bases, with 5 bases left in between. This CDR3 reads CAISEFGEAFF. CDR3 sequence (DNA): TGTGCCATCAGTGAGTTCGGGGAAGCTTTCTTT.

This chain connects TRBV4-1 to TRBJ2-7; tentative D call: TRBD1 (6 bases). The CDR3 sequence is 15 residues long. The V gene's germline CDR1 is MGHRA and CDR2 YSYEKL. With 3 bases removed from V and 1 base from J, the gap between germline ends came to 13 bases. DNA of the CDR3: TGCGCCAGCAGCCAGTCCGACAGGCCGTCCTACGAGCAGTACTTC. Its protein product is CASSQSDRPSYEQYF.

This clonotype was counted a few times. This chain joins TRBV24-1 and TRBJ2-2; no clear D gene. Germline lookup yields CDR1 KGHDR and CDR2 SFDVKD. This CDR3 region has 15 residues. Trimming stripped 3 bases from V and 2 bases from J, with 9 bases between. Here the CDR3 DNA reads TGTGCCACCAGTGATACGGACGCTAACACCGGGGAGCTGTTTTTT. The encoded protein is CATSDTDANTGELFF.